This note documents a single TCR beta chain sequence. Original processing methods: Scientists estimated how many nucleated cells there were by amplifying reference gene primers. Only in-frame clones appear in the TCRdb table, and some are missing; sequencing was by immunoSEQ multiplex PCR. That table furnishes V, J and clone size, whereas the DNA furnished D and trimming. The sample includes tens of thousands of clones, about 74% of them seen just once. The sample belongs to a study of blood T cell repertoires in COVID-19. Looking at the study overall: Some COVID-19 samples were acute and others convalescent; all came from the United States, Italy and Spain. T cells, B-cell-depleted T cells, or PBMCs provided the cDNA or gDNA that served as material.

This CDR3 spans 18 amino acids. CDR1 and CDR2 (germline): MDHEN, SYDVKM. The trim removed 4 bases at V and 3 bases at J, leaving 9 bases unmatched. The chain joins TRBV28 to TRBJ2-2; 12 bases agree with TRBD2. The receptor was derived from a human donor in a cohort sampled during active COVID-19. Sequenced sample: peripheral blood. CDR3 in DNA: TGTGCCAGCAGTTCAAACGGACTAGCGGGGATCCACACCGGGGAGCTGTTTTTT. It is translated as CASSSNGLAGIHTGELFF. The variable domain in full, with the rest retrieved from reference TRBV28 and TRBJ2-2, is DVKVTQSSRYLVKRTGEKVFLECVQDMDHENMFWYRQDPGLGLRLIYFSYDVKMKEKGDIPEGYSVSREKKERFSLILESASTNQTSMYLCASSSNGLAGIHTGELFFGEGSRLTVL.